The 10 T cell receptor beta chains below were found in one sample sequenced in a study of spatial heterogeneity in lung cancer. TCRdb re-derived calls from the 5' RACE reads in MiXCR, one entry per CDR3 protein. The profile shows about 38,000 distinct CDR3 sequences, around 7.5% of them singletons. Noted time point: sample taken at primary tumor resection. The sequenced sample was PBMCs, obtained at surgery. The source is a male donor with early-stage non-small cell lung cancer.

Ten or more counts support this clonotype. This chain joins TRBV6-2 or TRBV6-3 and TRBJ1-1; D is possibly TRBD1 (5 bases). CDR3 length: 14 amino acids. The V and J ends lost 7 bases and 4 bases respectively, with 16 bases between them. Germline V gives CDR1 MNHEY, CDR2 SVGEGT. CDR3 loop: CASTPRGGGTEAFF. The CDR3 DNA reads TGTGCCAGCACCCCACGGGGGGGAGGCACTGAAGCTTTCTTT.

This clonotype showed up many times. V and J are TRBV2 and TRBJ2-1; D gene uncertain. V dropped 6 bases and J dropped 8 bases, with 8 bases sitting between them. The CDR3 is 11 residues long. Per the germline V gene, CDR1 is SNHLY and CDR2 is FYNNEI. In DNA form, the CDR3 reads TGTGCCAGCAGCCTGCGGTATGAGCAGTTCTTC. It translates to CASSLRYEQFF.

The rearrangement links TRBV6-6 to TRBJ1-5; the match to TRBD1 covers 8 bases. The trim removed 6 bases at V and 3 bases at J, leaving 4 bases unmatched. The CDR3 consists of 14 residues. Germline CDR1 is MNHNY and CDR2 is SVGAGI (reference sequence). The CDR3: CASRVGQDNQPQHF. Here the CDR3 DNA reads TGTGCCAGCAGGGTGGGACAGGACAATCAGCCCCAGCATTTT.

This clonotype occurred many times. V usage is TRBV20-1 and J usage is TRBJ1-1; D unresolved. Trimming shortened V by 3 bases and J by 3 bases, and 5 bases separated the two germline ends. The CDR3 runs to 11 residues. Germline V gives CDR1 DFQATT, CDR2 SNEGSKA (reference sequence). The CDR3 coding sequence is TGCAGTGCTAGGGTTGACACTGAAGCTTTCTTT. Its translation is CSARVDTEAFF.

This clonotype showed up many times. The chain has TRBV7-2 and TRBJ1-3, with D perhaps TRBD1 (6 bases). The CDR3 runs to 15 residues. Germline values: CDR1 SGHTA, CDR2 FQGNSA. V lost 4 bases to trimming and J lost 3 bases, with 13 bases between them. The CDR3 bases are TGTGCCAGCAGCTGGGGCAGGGGCGATGGAAACACCATATATTTT. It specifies CASSWGRGDGNTIYF.

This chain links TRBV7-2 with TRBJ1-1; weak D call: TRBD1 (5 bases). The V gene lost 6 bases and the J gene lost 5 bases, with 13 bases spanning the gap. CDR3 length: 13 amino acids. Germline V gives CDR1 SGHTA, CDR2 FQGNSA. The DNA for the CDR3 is TGTGCCAGCAGACTTGAGTGGGGGACTGAAGCTTTCTTT. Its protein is CASRLEWGTEAFF.

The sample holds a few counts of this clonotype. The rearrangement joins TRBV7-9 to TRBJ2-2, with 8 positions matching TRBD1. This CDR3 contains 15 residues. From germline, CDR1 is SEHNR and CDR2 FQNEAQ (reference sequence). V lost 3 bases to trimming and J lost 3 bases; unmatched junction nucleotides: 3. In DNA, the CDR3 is TGTGCCAGCAGCTTCAGGGGGCCGGACACCGGGGAGCTGTTTTTT. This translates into CASSFRGPDTGELFF.

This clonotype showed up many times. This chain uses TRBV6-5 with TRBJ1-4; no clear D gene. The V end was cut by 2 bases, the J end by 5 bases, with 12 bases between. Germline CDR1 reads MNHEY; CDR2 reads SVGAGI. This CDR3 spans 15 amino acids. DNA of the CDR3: TGTGCCAGCAGTTACCAGGCAGGCGGGAATGAAAAACTGTTTTTT. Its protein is CASSYQAGGNEKLFF.

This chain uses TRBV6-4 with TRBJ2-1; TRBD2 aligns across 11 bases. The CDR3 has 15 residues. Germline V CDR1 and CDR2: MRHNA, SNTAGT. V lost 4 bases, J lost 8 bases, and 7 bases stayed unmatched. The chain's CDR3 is CASSVVAGGLHEQFF. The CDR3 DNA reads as TGTGCCAGCAGTGTTGTAGCGGGGGGGCTCCATGAGCAGTTCTTC.

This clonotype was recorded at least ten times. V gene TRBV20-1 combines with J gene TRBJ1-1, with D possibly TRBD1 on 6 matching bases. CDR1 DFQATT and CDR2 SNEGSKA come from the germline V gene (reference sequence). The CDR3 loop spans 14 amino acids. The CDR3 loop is CSTLGGGMNTEAFF. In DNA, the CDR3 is TGCAGCACCCTTGGGGGGGGCATGAACACTGAAGCTTTCTTT.